A selection of T cell receptor beta chains follows, all from one sample in a study of T cells after posttransplantation cyclophosphamide. Measured with immunoSEQ multiplex PCR; TCRdb has only the in-frame clones, and not every one. This sample has a few thousand clones, with roughly 72% found just once. The source was PBMCs, collected 362 days after allogeneic stem cell transplant with posttransplant cyclophosphamide. These receptors were obtained from a male patient in his sixties who received an allogeneic stem cell transplant from an unrelated donor, was CMV-positive, and had acute GVHD only. Some T cells may be the graft donor's. CDR3s include the opening cysteine and the closing phenylalanine or tryptophan. The D gene is left open where the match is weak. Clone size is not always given. Where it is, it says once, few, many or a class for expanded clones.

clone_size j_call v_call d_call cdr3_nt cdr3_aa
few TRBJ2-2 TRBV5-4 TRBD2 TGTGCCAGCAGCTACCGACTAGCGGGGACCGGGGAGCTGTTTTTT CASSYRLAGTGELFF
NA TRBJ1-5 TRBV7-2 TRBD1 TGTGCCAGCAGCTTAACAGGGGGCGATCAGCCCCAGCATTTT CASSLTGGDQPQHF
medium-sized TRBJ2-1 TRBV10-1 TRBD1 TGCGCCAGCAGCCCGGACAGGGCTAGCCTCGGTGAGCAGTTCTTC CASSPDRASLGEQFF
NA TRBJ1-2 TRBV5-4 TRBD1 TGTGCCAGCAGAGTGACAGGGGGATTAGGCTACACCTTC CASRVTGGLGYTF
NA TRBJ2-7 TRBV19 NA TGTGCCAGTAGTATCTCCAGGGATTACGAGCAGTACTTC CASSISRDYEQYF
NA TRBJ2-3 TRBV29-1 TRBD1 TGCAGCGTTGGAACAGGGGCCGGCACAGATACGCAGTATTTT CSVGTGAGTDTQYF
NA TRBJ2-5 TRBV9 TRBD2 TGTGCCAGCAGCTCCCGGACTAGCGGGAGTGGAGAGACCCAGTACTTC CASSSRTSGSGETQYF
once TRBJ2-1 TRBV6-5 TRBD2 TGTGCCAGCAGTTACTTCGGCGGGAGCCACAATGAGCAGTTCTTC CASSYFGGSHNEQFF
NA TRBJ1-3 TRBV19 NA TGTGCCAGTAGTATAGATCCCCCCGCGGCTTCTGGAAACACCATATATTTT CASSIDPPAASGNTIYF
few TRBJ1-1 TRBV4-1 NA TGCGCCAGCAGCCCAAATCCCAGCGCAAACACTGAAGCTTTCTTT CASSPNPSANTEAFF
NA TRBJ2-1 TRBV28 NA TGTGCCAGCAGTCCCACAGGGATGAATGAGCAGTTCTTC CASSPTGMNEQFF
NA TRBJ1-1 TRBV7-9 NA TGTGCCGGGCAGGGCATAAAACCCACTGAAGCTTTCTTT CAGQGIKPTEAFF
NA TRBJ1-2 TRBV10-3 TRBD1 TGTGCCATCAGTGACCCCGGGACAGGGTCTAACTATGGCTACACCTTC CAISDPGTGSNYGYTF
NA TRBJ1-1 TRBV4-3 TRBD1 TGCGCCAGCAGCCGGGGACAGGGGAACACTGAAGCTTTCTTT CASSRGQGNTEAFF
NA TRBJ2-7 TRBV13 TRBD1 TGTGCCAGCAGCCGGGGACAGCACGAGCAGTACTTC CASSRGQHEQYF